A selection of T cell receptor beta chains follows, all from one sample in a study of T cells in Graves' hyperthyroidism and ophthalmopathy. TCRdb ran MiXCR on the multiplex PCR reads and lists one entry per CDR3 protein. The table shows around 260,000 distinct CDR3 sequences, with about 25% occurring only once. Specimen: blood. Receptors were obtained from a man aged 40-50 years with Graves' hyperthyroidism that later progressed to Graves' ophthalmopathy. Each CDR3 is given with its conserved first and last residue. A D gene is named only where the DNA matches it firmly. A row's size may be missing; if present it is once, few, many or a size class.

clone size	D gene	V gene	J gene	CDR3 protein	CDR3 DNA
.	.	TRBV6-2/TRBV6-3	TRBJ2-5	CASRWGRQETQYF	TGTGCCAGCAGATGGGGACGGCAAGAGACCCAGTACTTC
many	.	TRBV20-1	TRBJ2-4	CSARTGRENIQYF	TGCAGTGCTAGAACGGGCAGAGAAAACATTCAGTACTTC
many	.	TRBV30	TRBJ1-1	CAWKTQGWRTEAFF	TGTGCCTGGAAGACCCAGGGATGGCGGACTGAAGCTTTCTTT
many	.	TRBV6-1	TRBJ1-1	CASSEGLVKTEAFF	TGTGCCAGCTCTGAAGGTCTTGTGAAAACTGAAGCTTTCTTT
many	.	TRBV6-5	TRBJ2-5	CASSPDQNRETQYF	TGTGCCAGCAGTCCCGATCAGAATCGAGAGACCCAGTACTTC
many	.	TRBV5-1	TRBJ1-2	CASSWRVGSNYGYTF	TGCGCCAGCAGCTGGCGAGTCGGGTCTAACTATGGCTACACCTTC
few	.	TRBV3-1	TRBJ1-1	CASSQEGIARGSEAFF	TGTGCCAGCAGCCAAGAAGGGATTGCAAGGGGGAGCGAAGCTTTCTTT
many	.	TRBV29-1	TRBJ1-2	CSVVGLGLYGYTF	TGCAGCGTTGTGGGGCTCGGACTCTATGGCTACACCTTC
.	TRBD1	TRBV7-9	TRBJ2-5	CASSFGQGAGEETQYF	TGTGCCAGCAGCTTCGGACAGGGGGCAGGCGAAGAGACCCAGTACTTC
many	TRBD1	TRBV11-2	TRBJ1-2	CASREGQGGYGYTF	TGTGCCAGCAGGGAAGGACAGGGAGGCTATGGCTACACCTTC
many	TRBD1	TRBV7-8	TRBJ1-1	CASRLTGGTMNTEAFF	TGTGCCAGCAGGCTTACAGGGGGTACGATGAACACTGAAGCTTTCTTT
many	TRBD2	TRBV20-1	TRBJ2-7	CSARGGTSGGASYEQYF	TGCAGTGCTAGAGGGGGGACTAGCGGGGGAGCGTCCTACGAGCAGTACTTC
many	TRBD2	TRBV7-8	TRBJ2-7	CASSPTAGVQEQYF	TGTGCCAGCAGCCCAACGGCGGGAGTTCAAGAGCAGTACTTC
many	.	TRBV15	TRBJ1-5	CATSRVGNQPQHF	TGTGCCACCAGCAGAGTGGGAAATCAGCCCCAGCATTTT
many	.	TRBV18	TRBJ1-2	CASSPPWTVAFDNYGYTF	TGTGCCAGCTCACCACCTTGGACAGTAGCTTTCGATAACTATGGCTACACCTTC